Following are 21 T cell receptor beta chains from one sample sequenced in a study of glioma-infiltrating T cells after dendritic cell vaccination (dated by TCRdb to between 2015 and 2016). The time point label of this sample denotes: after dendritic cell vaccination, including at tumor progression/relapse. To prepare the library, the immunoSEQ multiplex PCR assay was applied. In its TCRdb copy, this immuneACCESS table keeps in-frame sequences only and misses some clones. Where compared with another copy, unresolved V genes explain less than half of these, and the others have no known cause. The sample contains tens of thousands of clones, around 87% of them found a single time. Jointly, the top ten make up approximately 2% of the sample. The sample here was blood, taken after dendritic cell vaccination. These receptors were obtained from a human donor with glioblastoma.

This chain uses TRBV29-1 with TRBJ1-1, with a possible D match to TRBD1 (6 bases). The germline CDR1 and CDR2 sequences are SQVTM and ANQGSEA. Trimming stripped 7 bases from V and 3 bases from J, with 15 bases between. The CDR3 loop spans 13 amino acids. The CDR3 loop is CSARDTPYTEAFF. CDR3 sequence (DNA): TGCAGCGCCCGGGACACCCCCTACACTGAAGCTTTCTTT. Drawing the rest from reference TRBV29-1 and TRBJ1-1, the complete variable domain is SAVISQKPSRDICQRGTSLTIQCQVDSQVTMMFWYRQQPGQSLTLIATANQGSEATYESGFVIDKFPISRPNLTFSTLTVSNMSPEDSSIYLCSARDTPYTEAFFGQGTRLTVV.

The chain joins TRBV13 to TRBJ2-3; D might be TRBD2 (6 bases). The V gene's germline CDR1 is PRHDT and CDR2 FYEKMQ (reference sequence). Trimming shortened V by 7 bases and J by 2 bases, and 10 bases separated the two germline ends. This CDR3 has 13 residues. The CDR3 DNA sequence: TGTGCCAGCATACGCGGGGTCACAGATACGCAGTATTTT. Its protein product is CASIRGVTDTQYF.

This CDR3 is CASSSNPGQAYEQYF. CDR3 sequence (DNA): TGTGCCAGCAGCTCCAATCCGGGACAGGCCTACGAGCAGTACTTC. This chain connects TRBV5-4 to TRBJ2-7, with 8 bases identical to TRBD1. Germline V gene data show CDR1 as SGHNT and CDR2 as YYREEE (reference sequence). The CDR3 length is 15 residues. Trimming cost V 3 bases and J 2 bases; bases outside gene matches: 7. Full variable domain (outside the CDR3, taken from reference TRBV5-4 and TRBJ2-7): ETGVTQSPTHLIKTRGQQVTLRCSSQSGHNTVSWYQQALGQGPQFIFQYYREEENGRGNFPPRFSGLQFPNYSSELNVNALELDDSALYLCASSSNPGQAYEQYFGPGTRLTVT.

The chain is built from TRBV29-1 and TRBJ2-5; TRBD1 is a possible D gene (6 bases). The germline CDR1 and CDR2 sequences are SQVTM and ANQGSEA. V was cut by 6 bases and J by 5 bases, with 13 bases left in between. The CDR3 covers 12 residues. This CDR3 reads CSVQTGSETQYF. The CDR3 DNA sequence: TGCAGCGTGCAAACAGGGTCGGAGACCCAGTACTTC.

This chain connects TRBV19 to TRBJ1-6, with unresolved D. Germline loops: CDR1 LNHDA, CDR2 SQIVND (reference sequence). This CDR3 is 13 amino acids long. Trimming took 7 bases from V and 8 from J, leaving 12 bases between them. The CDR3 bases are TGTGCCAGTAACGTACGGGAAGATTCACCCCTCCACTTT. Its protein is CASNVREDSPLHF.

The chain employs TRBV11-3 and TRBJ2-2, with D maybe TRBD2 (8 bases). Germline V gene data show CDR1 as SGHNT and CDR2 as YENEEA. V lost 3 bases and J lost 4, with 15 bases in between. The CDR3 is 16 amino acids. The CDR3 loop reads CASSFGQAGGTGELFF. For the CDR3, the DNA is TGTGCCAGCAGCTTCGGACAGGCGGGAGGCACCGGGGAGCTGTTTTTT. Full variable domain (missing parts from reference TRBV11-3 and TRBJ2-2): EAGVVQSPRYKIIEKKQPVAFWCNPISGHNTLYWYLQNLGQGPELLIRYENEEAVDDSQLPKDRFSAERLKGVDSTLKIQPAELGDSAVYLCASSFGQAGGTGELFFGEGSRLTVL.

Concerning this clone itself: The junction departs from germline at one end; a sequencing error may be responsible. The genes are TRBV10-3 and TRBJ2-7, with 8 bases matching TRBD2. Germline V lookup: CDR1 ENHRY, CDR2 SYGVKD. The CDR3 totals 12 residues. The CDR3 is CAISESNSGANF. The DNA of the CDR3 is TGTGCCATCAGTGAGTCGAATAGCGGGGCCAACTTC.

The gene calls are TRBV10-1 and TRBJ2-1; possibly TRBD2 for D (5 bases). Germline CDR1 is WNHNN and CDR2 is SYGVQD (reference sequence). The CDR3 has 16 amino acids. Trimming took 1 base from V and 3 from J, leaving 13 bases between them. The CDR3 is CASSEFRDRNYNEQFF. CDR3 nucleotides: TGCGCCAGCAGTGAGTTTCGGGATAGGAACTACAATGAGCAGTTCTTC.

This chain joins TRBV4-1 and TRBJ2-5; TRBD2 agrees at 8 bases. CDR1 and CDR2 from the germline V gene are MGHRA and YSYEKL. V gave up 3 bases and J gave up 5 bases; unmatched junction bases: 14. This CDR3 has 17 amino acids. This chain's CDR3 is CASSQGRTSMGGETQYF. For the CDR3, the DNA is TGCGCCAGCAGCCAGGGGAGGACTAGCATGGGAGGGGAGACCCAGTACTTC.

The chain combines TRBV7-2 with TRBJ2-3, with 8 bases aligning to TRBD2. The germline V gene has CDR1 SGHTA and CDR2 FQGNSA. V shed 4 bases and J 3 bases; nucleotides not matched to a gene: 6. The CDR3 spans 15 residues. The CDR3 DNA follows: TGTGCCAGCAGCTCCAGCGGGAGTTGGACAGATACGCAGTATTTT. Protein product: CASSSSGSWTDTQYF.

This clone was detected only once. The chain combines TRBV27 with TRBJ2-7; 7 bases are a match to TRBD2. The CDR3 totals 13 residues. The V gene's germline CDR1 is MNHEY and CDR2 SMNVEV (reference sequence). Trimming took 5 bases from V and 7 from J; bases not matched to a gene: 8. Here the CDR3 reads CASSLFEGGEQYF. The CDR3 region has the DNA TGTGCCAGCAGTCTATTTGAGGGAGGGGAGCAGTACTTC.

The CDR3 DNA is TGTGCCAGCAGCTTAGAGAGGGGCAGGGGGCGTTTGGATGAAGCTTTCTTT. Its translation is CASSLERGRGRLDEAFF. This chain links TRBV11-2 with TRBJ1-1, with 8 nucleotides matching TRBD1. Germline V lookup: CDR1 SGHAT, CDR2 FQNNGV. The V segment lost 0 bases and the J segment 7 bases; nucleotides outside the gene matches: 13. This CDR3 region has 17 residues.

This chain uses TRBV11-2 with TRBJ2-7, with D possibly TRBD1 on 5 matching bases. V lost 0 bases and J lost 9, with 18 bases in between. There are 15 residues in the CDR3. Per the germline V gene, CDR1 is SGHAT and CDR2 is FQNNGV. This chain's CDR3 is CASSLEPTGRVGQYF. The CDR3 DNA is TGTGCCAGCAGCTTAGAGCCTACAGGCCGGGTCGGGCAGTACTTC.

This chain connects TRBV4-1 to TRBJ1-4, with TRBD1 identical over 7 bases. The germline CDR1 and CDR2 sequences are MGHRA and YSYEKL. The CDR3 is 14 residues long. After removal of 5 bases from V and 6 bases from J, the junction contained 6 bases not matched to a gene. In DNA form, the CDR3 reads TGCGCCAGCAGCTCGGGACAGCTGGATGAAAAACTGTTTTTT. Residues: CASSSGQLDEKLFF.

V and J are TRBV2 and TRBJ1-1, with 8 bases lining up with TRBD1. The CDR3 totals 13 residues. Germline V gene lookup returns CDR1 SNHLY and CDR2 FYNNEI. V shed 6 bases, J shed 8 bases, and the junction held 8 bases outside the gene matches. The CDR3 region is CASRGQGSVEAFF. The CDR3 nucleotides are TGTGCCAGCAGAGGACAGGGCTCAGTAGAAGCTTTCTTT.

The gene calls are TRBV5-4 and TRBJ1-1, with no clear D. This CDR3 has 16 residues. Trimming cost V 4 bases and J 1 base, with 17 bases left between them. From germline, CDR1 is SGHNT and CDR2 YYREEE (reference sequence). CDR3 loop: CASSPGLGSGNTEAFF. CDR3 coding DNA: TGTGCCAGCAGCCCTGGACTTGGGTCGGGGAACACTGAAGCTTTCTTT.

The gene calls are TRBV14 and TRBJ2-7; D might be TRBD2 (5 bases). The CDR3 covers 15 residues. The V gene lost 0 bases and the J gene lost 2 bases, with 11 bases spanning the gap. The germline V gene encodes CDR1 SGHDN and CDR2 FVKESK. The CDR3 bases are TGTGCCAGCAGCCAAGATGGGGAGCGGACCTACGAGCAGTACTTC. This gives the protein CASSQDGERTYEQYF. The complete variable domain, with remaining parts taken from reference TRBV14 and TRBJ2-7, reads EAGVTQFPSHSVIEKGQTVTLRCDPISGHDNLYWYRRVMGKEIKFLLHFVKESKQDESGMPNNRFLAERTGGTYSTLKVQPAELEDSGVYFCASSQDGERTYEQYFGPGTRLTVT.

This chain uses TRBV7-9 with TRBJ2-2, with D possibly TRBD1 on 6 matching bases. V lost 5 bases, J lost 6 bases, and 13 bases lay in between. The CDR3 covers 14 residues. The germline V gene has CDR1 SEHNR and CDR2 FQNEAQ (reference sequence). Here the CDR3 reads CASSRQVLAGELFF. CDR3 bases: TGTGCCAGCAGCCGACAGGTTTTGGCCGGGGAGCTGTTTTTT.

The rearrangement links TRBV29-1 to TRBJ2-2; 9 bases align to TRBD2. This CDR3 has 15 residues. Trimming took 7 bases from V and 4 from J; bases not matched to a gene: 10. Looked up from germline, CDR1 is SQVTM and CDR2 is ANQGSEA. CDR3 DNA: TGCAGCGCGAGCGGGGGGACCGGAGTCACCGGGGAGCTGTTTTTT. Its translation: CSASGGTGVTGELFF.

This chain joins TRBV18 and TRBJ2-1; possibly TRBD1 for D (6 bases). Trimming left V 3 bases short and J 5 bases short, with 20 bases between. This CDR3 contains 17 residues. Germline CDR1 reads KGHSH; CDR2 reads LQKENI. This CDR3 reads CASSPGPGTILNNEQFF. The CDR3 DNA reads as TGTGCCAGCTCACCCGGGCCCGGGACAATCCTTAACAATGAGCAGTTCTTC.

The rearrangement joins TRBV6-6 to TRBJ1-1, with D unclear. Per germline, CDR1 MNHNY and CDR2 SVGAGI (reference sequence). Trimming removed 6 bases at V and 5 bases at J, with 13 bases between. The CDR3 runs to 13 residues. In nucleotides, the CDR3 is TGTGCCAGCAGCCCTAGTGGCGGGACTGAAGCTTTCTTT. It translates to CASSPSGGTEAFF.